The T cell receptor (beta chain) described here comes from a study of blood T cell repertoires in COVID-19. Turning to the study itself: Sites across the United States, Italy and Spain contributed samples from acute and convalescent COVID-19. The cDNA or gDNA used as material had been derived from T cells, B-cell-depleted T cells, or PBMCs.

Authors' data handling: Cell counts per sample came from amplifying reference gene primers. Sequencing was performed with immunoSEQ multiplex PCR; in TCRdb, only in-frame clones are kept and a portion is missing. That table furnishes V, J and clone size, whereas the DNA furnished D and trimming. The sample records under 200,000 clones, about 80% being singletons. The CDR3 runs to 14 residues. Trimming removed 5 bases from V and 2 bases from J, with 13 bases in between. Per germline, CDR1 SGHNT and CDR2 YYREEE (reference sequence). Sequenced input: peripheral blood. This sequence was found in a human donor with acute or convalescent COVID-19. The donor label of this sample is uncertain. V usage is TRBV5-4 and J usage is TRBJ2-5; a possible D gene is TRBD2 (6 bases). The chain's CDR3 is CASRPGTAQETQYF. The CDR3 DNA sequence: TGTGCCAGCAGACCCGGGACTGCGCAAGAGACCCAGTACTTC. Full variable domain (rest looked up from reference TRBV5-4 and TRBJ2-5): ETGVTQSPTHLIKTRGQQVTLRCSSQSGHNTVSWYQQALGQGPQFIFQYYREEENGRGNFPPRFSGLQFPNYSSELNVNALELDDSALYLCASRPGTAQETQYFGPGTRLLVL.